This T cell receptor (beta chain) was recorded in a study of T-cell reconstitution after alpha-beta-depleted transplantation in children. This clonotype was recorded a few times. The antigen remains unidentified. Unique molecular identifiers were incorporated when the TCRbeta library was constructed. MiXCR, applied by TCRdb to the PCR reads, yields one record per CDR3 protein. This table has some 350,000 distinct CDR3 sequences, 15% to 20% appearing once. Germline V CDR1 and CDR2: MNHEY, SMNVEV (reference sequence). Trimming pared 4 bases from V and 5 bases from J, leaving 14 bases between. The CDR3 has 15 residues. Study findings and constraints: At around two months after transplant, the alpha-beta T cells were reportedly derived from several hundred expanded clones that came from non-depleted graft cells. Recipient T cells and thymic progenitors that survived were the source of the high TCRbeta diversity seen at day 60 in some patients. Newly generated T cells supplied most T-cell counts and diversity one year post-transplant.

Sequences were derived from PBMCs, mostly from graft donor cells, sampled 360 days after TCRalphabeta/CD19-depleted stem cell transplant. This sequence was found in a male patient aged 2 to 9 who had a stem cell transplant for acute lymphoblastic leukemia, so the T cells may come from the graft donor. The chain links TRBV27 to TRBJ2-2; D may be TRBD1 (5 bases). The CDR3 protein is CASSSPGRVTGELFF. The CDR3 nucleotides read TGTGCCAGCAGTTCGCCTGGCAGGGTAACCGGGGAGCTGTTTTTT.